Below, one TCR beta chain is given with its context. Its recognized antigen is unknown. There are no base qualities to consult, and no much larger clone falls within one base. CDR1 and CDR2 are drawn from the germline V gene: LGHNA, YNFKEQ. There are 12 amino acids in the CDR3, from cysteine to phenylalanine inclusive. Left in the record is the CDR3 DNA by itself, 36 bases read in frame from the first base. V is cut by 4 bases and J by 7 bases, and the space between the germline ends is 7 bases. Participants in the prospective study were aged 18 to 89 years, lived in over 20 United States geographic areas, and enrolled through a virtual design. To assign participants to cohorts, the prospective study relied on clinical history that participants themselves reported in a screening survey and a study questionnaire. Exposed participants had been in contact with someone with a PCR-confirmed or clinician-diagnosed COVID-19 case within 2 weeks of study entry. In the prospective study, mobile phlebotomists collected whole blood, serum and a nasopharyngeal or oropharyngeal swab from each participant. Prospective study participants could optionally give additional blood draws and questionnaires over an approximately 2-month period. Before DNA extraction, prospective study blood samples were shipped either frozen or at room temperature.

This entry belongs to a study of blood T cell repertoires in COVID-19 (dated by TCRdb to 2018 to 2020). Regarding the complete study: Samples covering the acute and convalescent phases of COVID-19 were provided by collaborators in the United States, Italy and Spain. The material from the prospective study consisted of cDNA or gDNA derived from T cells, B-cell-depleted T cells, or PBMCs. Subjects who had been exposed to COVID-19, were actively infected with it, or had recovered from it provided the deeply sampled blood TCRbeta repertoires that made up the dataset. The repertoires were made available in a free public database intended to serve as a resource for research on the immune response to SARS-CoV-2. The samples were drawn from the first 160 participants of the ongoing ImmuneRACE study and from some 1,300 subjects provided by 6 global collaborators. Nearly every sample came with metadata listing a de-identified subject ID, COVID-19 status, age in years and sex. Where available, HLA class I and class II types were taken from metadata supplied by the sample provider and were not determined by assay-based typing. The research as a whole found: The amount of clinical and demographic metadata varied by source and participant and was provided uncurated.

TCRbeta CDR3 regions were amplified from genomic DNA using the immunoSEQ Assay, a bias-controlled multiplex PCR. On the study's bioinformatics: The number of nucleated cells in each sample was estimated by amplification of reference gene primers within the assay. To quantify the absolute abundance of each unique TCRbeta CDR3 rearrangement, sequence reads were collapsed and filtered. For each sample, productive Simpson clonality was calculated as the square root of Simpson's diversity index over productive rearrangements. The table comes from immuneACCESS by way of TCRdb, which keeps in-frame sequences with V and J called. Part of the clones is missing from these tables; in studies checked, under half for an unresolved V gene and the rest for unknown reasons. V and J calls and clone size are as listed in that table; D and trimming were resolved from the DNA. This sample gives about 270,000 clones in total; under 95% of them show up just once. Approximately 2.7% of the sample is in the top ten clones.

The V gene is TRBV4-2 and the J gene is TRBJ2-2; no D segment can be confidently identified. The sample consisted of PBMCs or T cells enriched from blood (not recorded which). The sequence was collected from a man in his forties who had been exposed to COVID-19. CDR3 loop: CASSRSRGELFF. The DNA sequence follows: TGTGCCAGCAGCCGATCGCGCGGGGAGCTGTTTTTT.